These 27 T cell receptor beta chains share one sample of origin, sequenced in a study of shared clonotypes between healthy human individuals. Repertoires were generated with immunoSEQ multiplex PCR, while TCRdb's copy carries only in-frame clones and drops some. The sample has 1 million to 1.2 million clones, roughly 80% seen once. The sample consisted of memory CD4+ T cells from PBMCs. Subset indicated: CD45RA-negative fraction. The receptor source for this set is a man in his late teens or twenties in good health. Some clones in this sample may be carry-over from other donors' samples.

The chain recombines TRBV7-2 with TRBJ2-7; 7 bases align to TRBD2. Germline V gene data show CDR1 as SGHTA and CDR2 as FQGNSA. Germline trimming cut 7 bases from V and 2 bases from J; bases unmatched to any gene: 8. The CDR3 is 14 residues long. The CDR3 region is CASISGGKAYEQYF. CDR3 sequence (DNA): TGTGCCAGCATATCGGGAGGTAAGGCCTACGAGCAGTACTTC.

This clone was recorded only once. The chain has TRBV27 and TRBJ2-6, with D perhaps TRBD1 (6 bases). The CDR3 loop spans 14 amino acids. Per the germline V gene, CDR1 is MNHEY and CDR2 is SMNVEV (reference sequence). Trimming took 10 bases from V and 2 from J, leaving 12 bases between them. This CDR3 is CATQGGPGANVLTF. The CDR3 DNA sequence: TGTGCCACCCAAGGGGGTCCTGGGGCCAACGTCCTGACTTTC.

Concerning this clone itself: The sample contains more than one DNA sequence encoding this CDR3. This sequence joins TRBV15 and TRBJ1-3; 7 nucleotides agree with TRBD1. With V trimmed by 0 bases and J by 1 base, 0 bases remained unmatched. The V gene's germline CDR1 is LNHNV and CDR2 YYDKDF (reference sequence). The CDR3 contains 15 residues. The CDR3 bases are TGTGCCACCAGCAGAGAGACAGGGTCTGGAAACACCATATATTTT. Its translation: CATSRETGSGNTIYF.

Here the CDR3 reads CASSHLRSRSWNEQFF. For the CDR3, the DNA is TGCGCCAGCAGCCACTTACGTTCTAGGTCGTGGAATGAGCAGTTCTTC. This sequence joins TRBV4-3 and TRBJ2-1; D remains ambiguous. V dropped 3 bases and J dropped 7 bases, with 19 bases sitting between them. The germline gives CDR1 LGHNA, CDR2 YSLEER. The CDR3 has 16 amino acids.

The chain has TRBV18 and TRBJ2-3; 7 bases fit TRBD1. Germline assignment: CDR1 KGHSH and CDR2 LQKENI. CDR3 length: 13 residues. Losses at the gene ends were 3 bases for V and 7 bases for J; bases not matched to a gene: 4. The CDR3 nucleotides are TGTGCCAGCTCACCCTGGGACAGAAATACGCAGTATTTT. The encoded protein is CASSPWDRNTQYF.

The V gene is TRBV9, the J gene TRBJ2-3; possibly TRBD1 for D (6 bases). Trimming stripped 3 bases from V and 4 bases from J, with 15 bases between. The germline V gene encodes CDR1 SGDLS and CDR2 YYNGEE. CDR3 size: 15 residues. DNA of the CDR3: TGTGCCAGCAGCGCAGAGGGTCAGGGGCCAGATACGCAGTATTTT. Amino acids: CASSAEGQGPDTQYF.

V usage is TRBV5-1 and J usage is TRBJ1-1, with 7 bases lining up with TRBD1. CDR1 and CDR2 (germline): SGHRS, YFSETQ. Trimming at V came to 4 bases and at J to 3 bases, leaving 6 bases not matched to a gene. There are 14 residues in the CDR3. DNA for the CDR3: TGCGCCAGCAGCGTTAGCGGACAGGACACTGAAGCTTTCTTT. This gives the protein CASSVSGQDTEAFF.

This chain links TRBV28 with TRBJ1-1, with 12 positions matching TRBD1. Germline-derived CDR1 and CDR2 are MDHEN and SYDVKM. This CDR3 is built from 15 residues. V gave up 5 bases and J gave up 10 bases; unmatched junction bases: 11. In DNA, the CDR3 is TGTGCCAGCAGTCTCCGGGGGGGACAGGGGGCAGGAGCTTTCTTT. It specifies CASSLRGGQGAGAFF.

The rearrangement uses TRBV5-1 and TRBJ2-1; 12 positions agree with TRBD1. J gave up 12 bases and V 5 bases, and 9 bases lay outside the gene matches. Germline CDR1 SGHRS, CDR2 YFSETQ. This CDR3 contains 14 residues. CDR3 coding DNA: TGCGCCAGCAGGGGACAGGGGGCTACGGTCCTGCAGTTCTTC. Encoded protein: CASRGQGATVLQFF.

The chain combines TRBV7-2 with TRBJ2-7; tentatively, D is TRBD1 or TRBD2 (5 bases each). This CDR3 comprises 14 residues. V dropped 4 bases and J dropped 5 bases, with 15 bases sitting between them. CDR1 is SGHTA, CDR2 FQGNSA, per germline. The DNA for the CDR3 is TGTGCCAGCAGCTCTCAGGGACCGGCCAACGAGCAGTACTTC. Translation: CASSSQGPANEQYF.

The V and J genes are TRBV6-6 and TRBJ1-2, with 7 bases matching TRBD1. Germline values: CDR1 MNHNY, CDR2 SVGAGI (reference sequence). The CDR3 extends over 13 amino acids. V dropped 5 bases and J dropped 7; count of bases not matched to a gene: 7. CDR3 coding DNA: TGTGCCAGCAGTACTACAGGGGTGGTTGGCTACACCTTC. Its protein is CASSTTGVVGYTF.

The chain joins TRBV2 to TRBJ1-5, with D uncertain. V was trimmed by 8 bases and J by 7 bases, leaving 15 bases between them. Germline CDR1 SNHLY, CDR2 FYNNEI. The length of the CDR3 is 13 residues. CDR3 nucleotides: TGTGCCAGCGCCCGGACTGCGGGCCAGCCCCAGCATTTT. Encoded protein: CASARTAGQPQHF. The full variable domain, in which reference TRBV2 and TRBJ1-5 provide the parts outside the CDR3, is EPEVTQTPSHQVTQMGQEVILRCVPISNHLYFYWYRQILGQKVEFLVSFYNNEISEKSEIFDDQFSVERPDGSNFTLKIRSTKLEDSAMYFCASARTAGQPQHFGDGTRLSIL.

CDR3 region: CASSQDLGAEEQYF. In DNA form, the CDR3 reads TGTGCCAGCAGCCAAGATCTGGGGGCAGAGGAGCAGTACTTC. The V gene is TRBV4-2, the J gene TRBJ2-7; possible D gene TRBD1, 6 bases. The CDR3 totals 14 residues. V lost 0 bases, J lost 7 bases, and 13 bases lay in between. Germline V gene sequence: CDR1 LGHNA, CDR2 YNFKEQ.

The gene calls are TRBV5-1 and TRBJ2-7; D gene unclear. Trimming shortened V by 0 bases and J by 0 bases, and 13 bases separated the two germline ends. Germline values: CDR1 SGHRS, CDR2 YFSETQ. This CDR3 contains 16 residues. The CDR3, as DNA: TGCGCCAGCAGCTTGGGGCTAGACCAGAGCTCCTACGAGCAGTACTTC. Translated: CASSLGLDQSSYEQYF. The whole variable domain, filled in from reference TRBV5-1 and TRBJ2-7, reads KAGVTQTPRYLIKTRGQQVTLSCSPISGHRSVSWYQQTPGQGLQFLFEYFSETQRNKGNFPGRFSGRQFSNSRSEMNVSTLELGDSALYLCASSLGLDQSSYEQYFGPGTRLTVT.

The rearrangement uses TRBV16 and TRBJ1-1; D not resolved. This CDR3 region has 15 residues. The V gene's germline CDR1 is KGHSY and CDR2 FQNENV. Trimming removed 2 bases from V and 5 bases from J, with 15 bases in between. CDR3 amino acids: CASSQRRGSRTEAFF. For the CDR3, the DNA is TGTGCCAGCAGCCAACGTCGGGGAAGTAGGACTGAAGCTTTCTTT.

The chain uses TRBV2 and TRBJ1-2; no clear D gene. Trimming pared 6 bases from V and 5 bases from J, leaving 4 bases between. The CDR3 has 10 residues. CDR1 is SNHLY, CDR2 FYNNEI, per germline. The chain's CDR3 is CASREYGYTF. For the CDR3, the DNA is TGTGCCAGCAGGGAATATGGCTACACCTTC.

This clone showed up many times. The J gene is TRBJ2-7, the V gene TRBV4-1; possibly TRBD2 for D (5 bases). Germline-derived CDR1 and CDR2 are MGHRA and YSYEKL. The CDR3 is made up of 17 amino acids. V was trimmed by 0 bases and J by 0 bases, leaving 15 bases between them. CDR3 nucleotides: TGCGCCAGCAGCCAAGATGAGGGAGCGAAGAGCTCCTACGAGCAGTACTTC. Translated: CASSQDEGAKSSYEQYF.

V usage is TRBV29-1 and J usage is TRBJ2-3; 8 bases line up with TRBD2. The V gene's germline CDR1 is SQVTM and CDR2 ANQGSEA. The V segment lost 6 bases and the J segment 5 bases; nucleotides outside the gene matches: 10. This CDR3 region has 14 residues. DNA of the CDR3: TGCAGCGTGGAGGGACTAGAGGGGCGAGATACGCAGTATTTT. This codes for CSVEGLEGRDTQYF.

The V gene is TRBV15, the J gene TRBJ1-4, with a possible D match to TRBD1 (6 bases). CDR3 length equals 14 residues. CDR1 is LNHNV and CDR2 is YYDKDF in the germline V gene (reference sequence). V was trimmed by 1 base and J by 8 bases, leaving 11 bases between them. The CDR3 sequence is CATSRGGTKEKLFF. CDR3 bases: TGTGCCACCAGCAGAGGGGGGACAAAAGAAAAACTGTTTTTT.

Written as DNA, the CDR3 is TGTGCCAGCAGAACGACCAGGGGTCCCCTACGGAGGCAAGAGACCCAGTACTTC. Amino acids: CASRTTRGPLRRQETQYF. The J gene is TRBJ2-5, the V gene TRBV5-4, with a tentative D call TRBD1 (6 bases). Germline V gene sequence: CDR1 SGHNT, CDR2 YYREEE (reference sequence). The CDR3 spans 18 residues. V was cut by 5 bases and J by 2 bases, with 25 bases left in between.

This chain joins TRBV7-8 and TRBJ2-7, with D maybe TRBD1 (6 bases). Trimming shortened V by 5 bases and J by 4 bases, and 15 bases separated the two germline ends. This CDR3 is built from 14 residues. The germline gives CDR1 SGHVS, CDR2 FQNEAQ. The CDR3 sequence: CASSSRDTKYEQYF. DNA of the CDR3: TGTGCCAGCAGCAGCCGGGACACTAAATACGAGCAGTACTTC.

This clone was counted a few times. The chain recombines TRBV2 with TRBJ1-2; no reliable D call. The CDR3 is 13 residues long. Germline assignment: CDR1 SNHLY and CDR2 FYNNEI. V shed 1 base and J shed 2 bases, with 5 bases lying between them. The CDR3 region is CASSEEENYGYTF. CDR3 bases: TGTGCCAGCAGTGAAGAGGAGAACTATGGCTACACCTTC.

V and J are TRBV6-5 and TRBJ2-7; 9 nucleotides agree with TRBD2. From germline, CDR1 is MNHEY and CDR2 SVGAGI. Trimming took 4 bases from V and 3 from J; bases not matched to a gene: 10. The CDR3 runs to 16 residues. The CDR3 loop is CASSSPRSGGSYEQYF. CDR3 bases: TGTGCCAGCAGTTCCCCTCGTAGCGGGGGAAGCTACGAGCAGTACTTC.

This sequence joins TRBV5-6 and TRBJ1-3, with 9 nucleotides matching TRBD1. Germline V gene data show CDR1 as SGHDT and CDR2 as YYEEEE. Unmatched junction bases numbered 8, after V lost 4 bases and J lost 0 bases. The length of the CDR3 is 17 residues. The CDR3 is CASSRPGQGISGNTIYF. In DNA form, the CDR3 reads TGTGCCAGCAGCAGACCGGGACAGGGAATCTCTGGAAACACCATATATTTT.

The CDR3 DNA follows: TGTGCCAGCTCACGCGGGAGTGTAGGAGAGACCCAGTACTTC. It specifies CASSRGSVGETQYF. This sequence joins TRBV18 and TRBJ2-5, with 7 bases aligning to TRBD2. The CDR3 extends over 14 amino acids. Germline-derived CDR1 and CDR2 are KGHSH and LQKENI. Germline trimming cut 4 bases from V and 4 bases from J; bases unmatched to any gene: 6.

This chain uses TRBV30 with TRBJ1-6, with D unclear. Germline lookup yields CDR1 GTSNPN and CDR2 SVGIG (reference sequence). V lost 1 base and J lost 7, with 8 bases in between. The CDR3 contains 13 residues. Here the CDR3 DNA reads TGTGCCTGGAGTGAGCAAGTAAATTCACCCCTCCACTTT. It specifies CAWSEQVNSPLHF.

The J gene is TRBJ1-1, the V gene TRBV7-2; D is undetermined. Between the trimmed V and J ends, which lost 3 bases and 1 base, there was a span of 15 bases. CDR3 length equals 16 residues. The germline CDR1 and CDR2 sequences are SGHTA and FQGNSA. CDR3 DNA sequence: TGTGCCAGCAGCTTCAAGGGTACCCTGGGGAACACTGAAGCTTTCTTT. It translates to CASSFKGTLGNTEAFF.